This TCR beta chain was identified in a study of T cells in localized non-small cell lung cancer (dated by TCRdb to 2020 to 2021). Turning to the overall study: The study examined T cell repertoires in 200 to 300 patients with early-stage NSCLC and compared tumors with uninvolved tumor-adjacent lungs. The cohort was made up of around 220 treatment-naive NSCLC patients whose localized lung tumors had been resected. A mean age of approximately 66 years was recorded for the NSCLC patients, of whom more than 120 were male and over 100 were female. Overall study outcomes, separate from this receptor: Longer overall survival was associated with higher T cell density in blood, whereas shorter survival was associated with higher clonality in adjacent lung. The highest T cell clonality was observed in uninvolved tumor-adjacent lung, where clonality exceeded that of tumor, suggesting that antigenic responses were more focused in uninvolved tumor-adjacent lung. Of the top 100 tumor clones, a median of 57 were detected in paired uninvolved adjacent lung; 28 were also among that lung's top 100. Multi-region tumor sequencing was not performed, so intratumor heterogeneity could not be excluded. Because of the exploratory design, TCR variables were selected using unadjusted p-values without false-discovery rate correction.

TCR beta CDR3 regions were sequenced from DNA using the immunoSEQ Assay. The study's own analysis went as follows. T cell density was computed as TCR beta template counts normalized to usable DNA estimated by amplifying housekeeping genes. Richness was estimated with the preseqR package, extrapolating to 400,000 templates for PBMC samples and 120,000 templates for tissue samples. Clonality was defined as one minus Pielou's evenness. Tissue-enriched TCRs were identified by differential abundance testing using productive amino-acid clonotypes, minimum total count 5 and alpha 0.1. The Jaccard Index and the Morisita Overlap Index were used to measure repertoire overlap between compartments. TCR beta CDR3s were clustered by GLIPH together with public tetramer-defined viral CDR3s, and at least three viral sequences plus V-gene enrichment were required for viral motifs. Sourced from immuneACCESS, this table was stored by TCRdb with only in-frame sequences that have V and J called. A share of the clones is absent; for the studies checked, an unresolved V gene accounts for under half, and the remainder has no known explanation. That table gives V, J and clone size, and the DNA gave D and trimming. The sample includes about 21,000 clones, with about 84% observed a single time. The ten largest clonotypes hold about 15% of the sample.

Looking up the germline V gene yields CDR1 SGHTA and CDR2 FQGNSA. The V end loses 1 base and the J end loses 0 bases, and a stretch of 10 bases separates them. Reading from cysteine to phenylalanine, the CDR3 counts 15 amino acids. Only CDR3 DNA is held: 45 bases, read in frame from base 1. At diagnosis, peripheral blood, uninvolved tumor-adjacent lung and tumor were collected and were preserved as a mix of fresh-frozen and FFPE material. For TCR repertoire profiling, the blood samples were analyzed as peripheral blood mononuclear cells. About this clone: Its specific antigen is unknown. Per-nucleotide qualities are absent, and no much larger clonotype sits a single base away.

Material: PBMCs, obtained before any cancer treatment. Rearrangement joined TRBV7-2 to TRBJ2-7, with the D gene uncertain. This clonotype was sampled from a woman aged 35-70 years with stage II squamous cell lung carcinoma. The CDR3 loop reads CASSLVSESSYEQYF. The DNA reads TGTGCCAGCAGCTTAGTTTCTGAGAGCTCCTACGAGCAGTACTTC.